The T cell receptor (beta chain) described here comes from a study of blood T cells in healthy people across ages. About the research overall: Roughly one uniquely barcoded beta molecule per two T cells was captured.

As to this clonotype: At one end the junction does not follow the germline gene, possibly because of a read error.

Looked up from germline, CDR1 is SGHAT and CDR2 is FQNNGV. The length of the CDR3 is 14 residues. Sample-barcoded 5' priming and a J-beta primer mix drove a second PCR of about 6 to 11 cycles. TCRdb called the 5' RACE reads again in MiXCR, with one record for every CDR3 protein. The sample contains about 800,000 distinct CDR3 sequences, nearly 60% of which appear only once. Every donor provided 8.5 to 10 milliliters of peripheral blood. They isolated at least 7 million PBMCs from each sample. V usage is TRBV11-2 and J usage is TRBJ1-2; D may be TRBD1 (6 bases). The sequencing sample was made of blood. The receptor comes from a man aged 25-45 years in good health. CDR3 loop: CASTPGALNYSYTF. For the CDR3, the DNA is TGTGCCAGCACCCCAGGGGCGTTGAACTATAGCTACACCTTC.